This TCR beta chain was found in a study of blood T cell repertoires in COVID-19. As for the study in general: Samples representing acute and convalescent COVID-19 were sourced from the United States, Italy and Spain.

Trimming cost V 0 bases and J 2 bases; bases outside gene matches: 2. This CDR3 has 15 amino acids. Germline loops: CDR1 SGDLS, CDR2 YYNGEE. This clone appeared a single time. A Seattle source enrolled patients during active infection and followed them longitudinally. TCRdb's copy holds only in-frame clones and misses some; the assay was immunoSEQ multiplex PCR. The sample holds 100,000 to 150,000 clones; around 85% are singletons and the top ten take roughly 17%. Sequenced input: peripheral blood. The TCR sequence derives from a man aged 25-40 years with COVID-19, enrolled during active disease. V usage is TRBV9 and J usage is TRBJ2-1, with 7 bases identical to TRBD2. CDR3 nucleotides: TGTGCCAGCAGCGTAGCGGGGGGAACCTACAATGAGCAGTTCTTC. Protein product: CASSVAGGTYNEQFF.